This TCR beta chain is from a study of blood T cell repertoires in COVID-19. Across the whole study: Donors in the United States, Italy and Spain gave samples during acute or convalescent COVID-19. Sources were T cells, B-cell-depleted T cells, or PBMCs; the material itself was cDNA or gDNA.

As handled by the study authors: It was from reference gene primer amplification that nucleated cell counts were estimated. Profiled with immunoSEQ multiplex PCR; TCRdb holds only in-frame clones, not every one. D and trimming come from the DNA, and the V and J calls and clone size come from that table. The sample includes approximately 180,000 clones, around 76% of them seen just once. Germline lookup yields CDR1 SQVTM and CDR2 ANQGSEA. The CDR3 spans 14 residues. V was pared by 5 bases and J by 5 bases, with 8 bases of the junction left unmatched. The J gene is TRBJ2-3, the V gene TRBV29-1; 9 bases map to TRBD1. The sample comprised peripheral blood. The sequence was collected from a woman aged 70-85 years with acute or convalescent COVID-19. The CDR3 DNA is TGCAGCGTTTGGGGGGGACAGGGTCAAGATACGCAGTATTTT. This sequence encodes CSVWGGQGQDTQYF.